Listed below are T cell receptor beta chains from one sample, sequenced in a study of T cells in Graves' hyperthyroidism and ophthalmopathy. MiXCR, applied by TCRdb to the multiplex PCR reads, yields one record per CDR3 protein. The sample lists some 460,000 distinct CDR3 sequences; less than 20% were seen once. Specimen: blood. These receptors all come from a woman younger than 30 with Graves' hyperthyroidism. Each CDR3 is given with its conserved first and last residue. The order of the fields is V gene, J gene, CDR3 protein.

v_call: TRBV24-1
j_call: TRBJ2-2
cdr3_aa: CATSVGRDTGELFF

v_call: TRBV2
j_call: TRBJ1-2
cdr3_aa: CASSEAHASRSRWASGYTF

v_call: TRBV5-1
j_call: TRBJ2-7
cdr3_aa: CASSSQGNYEQYF

v_call: TRBV10-2
j_call: TRBJ1-6
cdr3_aa: CASSETRVNSPLHF

v_call: TRBV27
j_call: TRBJ2-1
cdr3_aa: CASSSSGRGNNEQFF

v_call: TRBV7-2
j_call: TRBJ1-1
cdr3_aa: CASSLFSEAFF

v_call: TRBV12-5
j_call: TRBJ1-1
cdr3_aa: CASGMTPEGAFF

v_call: TRBV18
j_call: TRBJ2-1
cdr3_aa: CASLPAAGGPFYNEQFF

v_call: TRBV9
j_call: TRBJ2-5
cdr3_aa: CASSEGGLAGGRGETQYF

v_call: TRBV3-1
j_call: TRBJ1-2
cdr3_aa: CASSQGARDGYTF

v_call: TRBV2
j_call: TRBJ2-1
cdr3_aa: CASNPTGGTYNEQFF

v_call: TRBV20-1
j_call: TRBJ1-5
cdr3_aa: CSARDSTGISNQPQHF

v_call: TRBV7-9
j_call: TRBJ2-7
cdr3_aa: CASSSRDHGEQYF

v_call: TRBV29-1
j_call: TRBJ1-3
cdr3_aa: CSVGSGSGNTIHF

v_call: TRBV2
j_call: TRBJ1-4
cdr3_aa: CASSLQGINEKLFF

v_call: TRBV2
j_call: TRBJ1-3
cdr3_aa: CASKGGSGNTIYF

v_call: TRBV28
j_call: TRBJ2-7
cdr3_aa: CASSYHPGLAKRRSYEQYF

v_call: TRBV4-1
j_call: TRBJ1-1
cdr3_aa: CASSQVGTPEAFF

v_call: TRBV29-1
j_call: TRBJ2-2
cdr3_aa: CSAIGRRNTGELFF

v_call: TRBV6-1
j_call: TRBJ2-7
cdr3_aa: CASSVLRDSTYEQYF

v_call: TRBV19
j_call: TRBJ1-5
cdr3_aa: CASSIDYVQPQHF

v_call: TRBV6-1
j_call: TRBJ1-2
cdr3_aa: CASSPGQGLVYGYTF

v_call: TRBV20-1
j_call: TRBJ2-7
cdr3_aa: CSAKRTSGPREQYF

v_call: TRBV6-1
j_call: TRBJ2-7
cdr3_aa: CASSSFGSYSEQYF

v_call: TRBV10-3
j_call: TRBJ1-1
cdr3_aa: CAISGRDRGQGTEAFF

v_call: TRBV9
j_call: TRBJ2-1
cdr3_aa: CASSVKMLAGPSDNEQFF